A single sample is the source of the 13 T cell receptor beta chains below, sequenced in a study of breast tumors, draining lymph nodes, adjacent tissues. From the multiplex PCR reads, TCRdb called clonotypes with MiXCR, one entry per CDR3 protein. The table lists more than 100,000 distinct CDR3 sequences, about 22% of them singletons, with about 2.4% in the top ten. Axillary draining lymph nodes of breast cancer patients supplied the node samples. The sample comprised axillary lymph node tissue. Receptor source: a female donor with breast cancer. Some clones in this sample may be carry-over from other donors' samples.

The chain combines TRBV20-1 with TRBJ1-1; D unresolved. The germline V and J ends were trimmed by 1 base and 1 base, with 4 bases remaining between them. There are 12 residues in the CDR3. Germline CDR1 DFQATT, CDR2 SNEGSKA (reference sequence). The CDR3 loop reads CSARAGNTEAFF. CDR3 DNA sequence: TGCAGTGCTAGAGCAGGGAACACTGAAGCTTTCTTT.

Many counts were recorded for this clonotype. V and J are TRBV7-3 and TRBJ2-3; D call uncertain. V lost 2 bases and J lost 2, with 14 bases in between. The CDR3 runs 16 residues. Germline CDR1 and CDR2: SGHTA and FQGTGA. CDR3 sequence reads: CASSLVGIGDTDTQYF. DNA for the CDR3: TGTGCCAGCAGCTTAGTGGGGATAGGAGACACAGATACGCAGTATTTT. Combining the CDR3 with reference TRBV7-3 and TRBJ2-3 gives the whole variable domain GAGVSQTPSNKVTEKGKYVELRCDPISGHTALYWYRQSLGQGPEFLIYFQGTGAADDSGLPNDRFFAVRPEGSVSTLKIQRTERGDSAVYLCASSLVGIGDTDTQYFGPGTRLTVL.

This clonotype was seen repeatedly, ten times or more. The chain couples TRBV20-1 to TRBJ2-1; possible D gene TRBD1, 5 bases. There are 15 residues in the CDR3. CDR1 DFQATT and CDR2 SNEGSKA come from the germline V gene (reference sequence). V was pared by 6 bases and J by 0 bases, with 15 bases between. The CDR3 DNA is TGCAGTGCCCAGCCCCACAGGAGCTCCTACAATGAGCAGTTCTTC. Residues: CSAQPHRSSYNEQFF.

This clonotype was detected ten times or more. This chain joins TRBV29-1 and TRBJ2-3, with 9 nucleotides matching TRBD2. Looked up from germline, CDR1 is SQVTM and CDR2 is ANQGSEA. This CDR3 is 16 amino acids long. The V and J ends lost 0 bases and 3 bases, in that order; junction bases with no gene match: 7. The CDR3: CSVEEAGGGGTDTQYF. As DNA, the CDR3 is TGCAGCGTTGAAGAGGCGGGGGGGGGAGGAACAGATACGCAGTATTTT.

This clonotype was seen repeatedly, ten times or more. The V call is TRBV5-5, the J call TRBJ2-1, with 9 bases fitting TRBD1. The CDR3 is made up of 16 amino acids. Germline V CDR1 and CDR2: SGHKS, YYEKEE (reference sequence). V lost 2 bases, J lost 4 bases, and 7 bases stayed unmatched. CDR3 DNA sequence: TGTGCCAGCAGCTTAGGACTGACAGGGGGTTACAATGAGCAGTTCTTC. Translating it yields CASSLGLTGGYNEQFF.

Many counts were recorded for this clonotype. The rearrangement joins TRBV6-2 or TRBV6-3 to TRBJ1-6; maybe TRBD1 (5 bases). The CDR3 has 14 amino acids. Germline V gives CDR1 MNHEY, CDR2 SVGEGT. Trimming stripped 2 bases from V and 10 bases from J, with 12 bases between. DNA for the CDR3: TGTGCCAGCAGTTACGATAGGGGCGACTCACCCCTCCACTTT. Translated, it gives CASSYDRGDSPLHF.

This clonotype has a count of ten or more. V and J are TRBV6-1 and TRBJ2-2, with TRBD1 matching over 10 bases. Trimming at V came to 7 bases and at J to 1 base, leaving 3 bases not matched to a gene. The CDR3 extends over 15 amino acids. The germline V gene encodes CDR1 MNHNS and CDR2 SASEGT. As DNA, the CDR3 is TGTGCCAGCAATTGGGACAGGGGGAACACCGGGGAGCTGTTTTTT. Translation: CASNWDRGNTGELFF.

This clonotype came up many times. The chain links TRBV5-1 to TRBJ2-7; TRBD1 agrees at 9 bases. Looked up from germline, CDR1 is SGHRS and CDR2 is YFSETQ. V gave up 0 bases and J gave up 3 bases; unmatched junction bases: 4. CDR3 size: 15 residues. The chain's CDR3 is CASSLVGTGYYEQYF. The CDR3 DNA reads as TGCGCCAGCAGCTTGGTAGGGACAGGGTACTACGAGCAGTACTTC.

This clonotype was observed many times. The chain has TRBV20-1 and TRBJ2-7; 7 bases match TRBD2. CDR1 DFQATT and CDR2 SNEGSKA come from the germline V gene (reference sequence). Trimming cost V 6 bases and J 1 base; bases outside gene matches: 6. The CDR3 consists of 13 residues. Written as DNA, the CDR3 is TGCAGTGCCGCGACTAGCCGGTCCTACGAGCAGTACTTC. Encoded protein: CSAATSRSYEQYF.

This chain connects TRBV27 to TRBJ2-7, with D perhaps matching TRBD1 (6 bases). V lost 0 bases and J 5 bases, leaving 14 bases between the germline ends. Germline CDR1 reads MNHEY; CDR2 reads SMNVEV (reference sequence). This CDR3 contains 15 residues. CDR3 bases: TGTGCCAGCAGTTTATCGGGGGACACAAGAAACGAGCAGTACTTC. Translating gives CASSLSGDTRNEQYF.

The rearrangement joins TRBV3-1 to TRBJ1-2; no clear D gene. The CDR3 runs 16 residues. V was shortened by 0 bases and J by 3 bases, with 14 bases between the two germline ends. CDR1 is LGHDT, CDR2 YNNKEL, per germline (reference sequence). CDR3 residues: CASSQDKGGLYYGYTF. DNA for the CDR3: TGTGCCAGCAGCCAAGATAAAGGAGGACTCTACTATGGCTACACCTTC.

Ten or more counts support this clonotype. The chain carries TRBV5-1 and TRBJ2-7; 9 positions match TRBD1. CDR3 length: 15 residues. Per the germline V gene, CDR1 is SGHRS and CDR2 is YFSETQ. J was trimmed by 1 base and V by 4 bases; bases with no gene match: 6. The CDR3 sequence: CASSRQGEGSYEQYF. In nucleotides, the CDR3 is TGCGCCAGCAGCCGACAGGGGGAGGGGTCCTACGAGCAGTACTTC.

This clonotype has a count of ten or more. The J gene is TRBJ2-7, the V gene TRBV7-2; maybe TRBD2 (7 bases). V dropped 7 bases and J dropped 0 bases, with 19 bases sitting between them. The CDR3 has 16 amino acids. Germline CDR1 SGHTA, CDR2 FQGNSA. CDR3 sequence: CASTQRGGPSSYEQYF. The CDR3 nucleotides are TGTGCCAGCACCCAACGCGGGGGCCCGAGCTCCTACGAGCAGTACTTC.